This T cell receptor beta chain comes out of a study of siplizumab effects on memory and regulatory T cells. In the mixed lymphocyte reaction, cells were cocultured for around six days at 37°C. The table lists this clone with a few counts. No antigen is known for it. CDR1 is SGHVS and CDR2 is FQNEAQ in the germline V gene. The V end was cut by 0 bases, the J end by 6 bases, with 12 bases between. The CDR3 covers 15 residues. Generated by immunoSEQ multiplex PCR, the TCRdb table keeps only in-frame clones and is missing some. The sample contains around 9,500 clones, approximately 40% of which appear only once.

The gene calls are TRBV7-8 and TRBJ1-5, with a weak D call TRBD1 (6 bases). The material sequenced was CFSE-low (dividing) CD4+ T cells sorted from an allogeneic mixed lymphocyte reaction. The receptor comes from a human donor in good health; the cells came from an allogeneic mixed lymphocyte reaction. The CDR3 region has the DNA TGTGCCAGCAGCTTAGCGCTCGGGGGCACTCAGCCCCAGCATTTT. Amino acid sequence: CASSLALGGTQPQHF.